Listed here are 32 T cell receptor beta chains from one sample, sequenced in a study of blood T cell repertoires in COVID-19. Data came from immunoSEQ multiplex PCR; TCRdb stores just in-frame clones and leaves some out. The sample yields 200,000 or so clones, under 90% seen once. Material: PBMCs or T cells enriched from blood (not recorded which). The receptors shown here come from a man aged 60 to 75 who had recovered from COVID-19.

The chain is built from TRBV6-4 and TRBJ2-5, with D possibly being TRBD2 (6 bases). The germline V and J ends were trimmed by 3 bases and 5 bases, with 16 bases remaining between them. The CDR3 consists of 15 residues. Germline CDR1 and CDR2: MRHNA and SNTAGT. CDR3 sequence reads: CASSERASDLETQYF. In nucleotides, the CDR3 is TGTGCCAGCAGTGAACGTGCTAGCGATCTGGAGACCCAGTACTTC.

The gene calls are TRBV24-1 and TRBJ2-1; a possible D gene is TRBD2 (6 bases). V lost 5 bases and J lost 0, with 13 bases in between. The germline gives CDR1 KGHDR, CDR2 SFDVKD. This CDR3 region has 16 residues. The CDR3 coding sequence is TGTGCCACCAGTGTCCCCGGGAGCCTCTCCTACAATGAGCAGTTCTTC. Translation gives CATSVPGSLSYNEQFF.

This rearrangement joins TRBV6-5 to TRBJ2-2; D is perhaps TRBD2 (5 bases). V was shortened by 6 bases and J by 8 bases, with 10 bases between the two germline ends. In germline, CDR1 is MNHEY, CDR2 SVGAGI. The CDR3 totals 12 residues. CDR3 amino acids: CASSFRGGELFF. DNA for the CDR3: TGTGCCAGCAGCTTTCGGGGTGGGGAGCTGTTTTTT.

The chain employs TRBV13 and TRBJ2-3; 12 bases align to TRBD2. CDR3 length equals 17 residues. Looked up from germline, CDR1 is PRHDT and CDR2 is FYEKMQ (reference sequence). After removal of 4 bases from V and 3 bases from J, the junction contained 8 bases not matched to a gene. CDR3 region: CASSSTGTSGLTDTQYF. CDR3 in DNA: TGTGCCAGCAGCTCCACCGGGACTAGCGGGCTAACAGATACGCAGTATTTT.

This chain joins TRBV7-2 and TRBJ1-5; 8 bases align to TRBD1. V gave up 5 bases and J gave up 2 bases; unmatched junction bases: 5. The CDR3 is 15 residues long. CDR1 is SGHTA and CDR2 is FQGNSA in the germline V gene. The CDR3 DNA is TGTGCCAGCAGCCGGGGACAGGAAGGCAATCAGCCCCAGCATTTT. Translating it yields CASSRGQEGNQPQHF.

The V gene is TRBV5-1, the J gene TRBJ1-4, with D possibly being TRBD1 (6 bases). Trimming removed 0 bases at V and 5 bases at J, with 11 bases between. This CDR3 is built from 15 residues. Germline V gene sequence: CDR1 SGHRS, CDR2 YFSETQ. The CDR3 sequence is CASSLAGTQNEKLFF. Written as DNA, the CDR3 is TGCGCCAGCAGCTTGGCCGGGACACAGAATGAAAAACTGTTTTTT.

This chain uses TRBV6-5 with TRBJ2-2, with D tentatively TRBD1 (6 bases). Germline V gene sequence: CDR1 MNHEY, CDR2 SVGAGI. This CDR3 has 13 amino acids. V lost 10 bases and J 1 base, leaving 10 bases between the germline ends. CDR3 loop: CAITGWNTGELFF. The CDR3 DNA sequence: TGTGCCATCACAGGGTGGAACACCGGGGAGCTGTTTTTT.

This rearrangement joins TRBV19 to TRBJ2-1; the match to TRBD2 covers 11 bases. The CDR3 loop spans 17 amino acids. With 4 bases clipped from V and 2 bases from J, the junction kept 7 bases outside the gene matches. Per germline, CDR1 LNHDA and CDR2 SQIVND (reference sequence). The CDR3 DNA is TGTGCCAGTAGTAGGAGACTAGCGGGGTCCCCCTACAATGAGCAGTTCTTC. It is translated as CASSRRLAGSPYNEQFF.

This chain links TRBV9 with TRBJ2-3; D perhaps matches TRBD1 (6 bases). This CDR3 contains 13 residues. Germline V CDR1 and CDR2: SGDLS, YYNGEE. V was clipped by 4 bases and J by 2 bases, with 8 bases between them. The CDR3 loop is CASSRQATDTQYF. DNA of the CDR3: TGTGCCAGCAGCAGACAGGCCACAGATACGCAGTATTTT.

On this clone itself: The same CDR3 also results from other DNA sequences found in this sample. This sequence joins TRBV20-1 and TRBJ1-1; 9 bases match TRBD1. The CDR3 spans 14 residues. Germline CDR1 reads DFQATT; CDR2 reads SNEGSKA (reference sequence). The V and J ends lost 3 bases and 4 bases, in that order; junction bases with no gene match: 6. CDR3 amino acids: CSASGQGWGTEAFF. CDR3 DNA: TGCAGTGCTAGTGGACAGGGGTGGGGCACTGAAGCTTTCTTT.

This chain joins TRBV5-6 and TRBJ2-1; possibly TRBD2 for D (6 bases). Germline assignment: CDR1 SGHDT and CDR2 YYEEEE. The CDR3 has 17 residues. V was shortened by 3 bases and J by 6 bases, with 22 bases between the two germline ends. CDR3 sequence reads: CASSSTFDGGRGNEQFF. DNA of the CDR3: TGTGCCAGCAGCTCGACGTTTGACGGGGGACGGGGCAATGAGCAGTTCTTC. The whole variable domain, remainder taken from reference TRBV5-6 and TRBJ2-1, is DAGVTQSPTHLIKTRGQQVTLRCSPKSGHDTVSWYQQALGQGPQFIFQYYEEEERQRGNFPDRFSGHQFPNYSSELNVNALLLGDSALYLCASSSTFDGGRGNEQFFGPGTRLTVL.

The chain uses TRBV9 and TRBJ1-1; no reliable D call. This CDR3 is 14 amino acids long. V was cut by 0 bases and J by 2 bases, with 8 bases left in between. CDR1 is SGDLS and CDR2 is YYNGEE in the germline V gene. In DNA, the CDR3 is TGTGCCAGCAGCGTAGTTGGAGAAAACACTGAAGCTTTCTTT. It encodes CASSVVGENTEAFF.

This clone was observed a handful of times. The J gene is TRBJ2-1, the V gene TRBV30, with 7 bases matching TRBD1. With 3 bases clipped from V and 1 base from J, the junction kept 3 bases outside the gene matches. The CDR3 is made up of 14 amino acids. Germline V gene data show CDR1 as GTSNPN and CDR2 as SVGIG (reference sequence). CDR3 bases: TGTGCCTGGAGCAGGGACAGATCCTACAATGAGCAGTTCTTC. This translates into CAWSRDRSYNEQFF.

This chain uses TRBV11-2 with TRBJ1-2, with D uncertain. Trimming shortened V by 1 base and J by 3 bases, and 6 bases separated the two germline ends. Looked up from germline, CDR1 is SGHAT and CDR2 is FQNNGV. This CDR3 comprises 13 residues. The CDR3 is CASSLGSDYGYTF. Here the CDR3 DNA reads TGTGCCAGCAGCTTAGGGTCAGACTATGGCTACACCTTC.

The chain combines TRBV5-5 with TRBJ2-5, with unresolved D. Looked up from germline, CDR1 is SGHKS and CDR2 is YYEKEE (reference sequence). This CDR3 has 13 residues. Trimming took off 2 bases at V and 0 bases at J, with 5 bases between the two ends. DNA for the CDR3: TGTGCCAGCAGCTTCCTCGACCAAGAGACCCAGTACTTC. This sequence encodes CASSFLDQETQYF.

The chain recombines TRBV6-1 with TRBJ2-3; 13 bases are a match to TRBD2. V trimming: 4 bases; J trimming: 0 bases; junction bases outside the gene matches: 13. Per germline, CDR1 MNHNS and CDR2 SASEGT. This CDR3 has 20 amino acids. CDR3 amino acids: CASSVRTSGGTLASTDTQYF. The DNA for the CDR3 is TGTGCCAGCAGTGTAAGGACTAGCGGGGGAACTTTGGCTAGCACAGATACGCAGTATTTT.

The chain has TRBV7-3 and TRBJ2-2; no clear D. CDR1 and CDR2 from the germline V gene are SGHTA and FQGTGA. This CDR3 has 13 amino acids. Trimming removed 3 bases from V and 0 bases from J, with 2 bases in between. This chain's CDR3 is CASSFSNTGELFF. CDR3 DNA: TGTGCCAGCAGCTTCTCGAACACCGGGGAGCTGTTTTTT.

The chain combines TRBV12-3 or TRBV12-4 with TRBJ1-1, with TRBD1 matching 9 bases. Germline trimming cut 5 bases from V and 11 bases from J; bases unmatched to any gene: 6. The CDR3 totals 12 residues. The CDR3 DNA reads TGTGCCAGCAGTCCGCGGACAGGGGAGGCTTTCTTT. This codes for CASSPRTGEAFF.

The chain employs TRBV20-1 and TRBJ2-7; possible D gene TRBD1, 6 bases. CDR3 length: 15 residues. Germline V CDR1 and CDR2: DFQATT, SNEGSKA (reference sequence). The ends were cut back, 4 bases at V and 0 bases at J, with 16 bases in the middle. CDR3 bases: TGCAGTGCTACTGACCTTGACAGGCGCTCCTACGAGCAGTACTTC. This gives the protein CSATDLDRRSYEQYF.

The V gene is TRBV11-3, the J gene TRBJ2-3; 7 bases align to TRBD2. CDR3 size: 16 residues. The germline V gene has CDR1 SGHNT and CDR2 YENEEA. V dropped 5 bases and J dropped 0; count of bases not matched to a gene: 8. The CDR3 coding sequence is TGTGCCAGCAGCCCGAAGGGAGCGGGGAGCACAGATACGCAGTATTTT. It specifies CASSPKGAGSTDTQYF. Based on the CDR3 plus reference TRBV11-3 and TRBJ2-3, the full variable domain is EAGVVQSPRYKIIEKKQPVAFWCNPISGHNTLYWYLQNLGQGPELLIRYENEEAVDDSQLPKDRFSAERLKGVDSTLKIQPAELGDSAVYLCASSPKGAGSTDTQYFGPGTRLTVL.

The V call is TRBV5-8, the J call TRBJ1-5; D may be TRBD1 (5 bases). Germline values: CDR1 SGHTS, CDR2 YDEGEE. Between the trimmed V and J ends, which lost 0 bases and 4 bases, there was a span of 8 bases. This CDR3 spans 14 amino acids. The CDR3 nucleotides are TGTGCCAGCAGCTTGGGACAGCTGAATCAGCCCCAGCATTTT. This gives the protein CASSLGQLNQPQHF.

The V call is TRBV7-2, the J call TRBJ1-2; D unresolved. Germline assignment: CDR1 SGHTA and CDR2 FQGNSA. This CDR3 region has 13 residues. Trimming left V 5 bases short and J 5 bases short, with 12 bases between. The CDR3 here is CASSPPTGYGYTF. The DNA for the CDR3 is TGTGCCAGCAGCCCGCCGACGGGTTATGGCTACACCTTC. The full variable domain, its missing parts supplied by reference TRBV7-2 and TRBJ1-2, is GAGVSQSPSNKVTEKGKDVELRCDPISGHTALYWYRQSLGQGLEFLIYFQGNSAPDKSGLPSDRFSAERTGGSVSTLTIQRTQQEDSAVYLCASSPPTGYGYTFGSGTRLTVV.

V and J are TRBV6-5 and TRBJ1-4, with D perhaps TRBD1 (6 bases). Germline V gives CDR1 MNHEY, CDR2 SVGAGI. The CDR3 is made up of 13 amino acids. The V gene lost 5 bases and the J gene lost 5 bases, with 9 bases spanning the gap. The CDR3 DNA sequence: TGTGCCAGCAGTATCCAGGGGAATGAAAAACTGTTTTTT. It encodes CASSIQGNEKLFF.

The table lists this clone with a few counts. This CDR3 reads CASSFGTPEQYF. As DNA, the CDR3 is TGTGCCAGCAGCTTCGGGACACCCGAGCAGTACTTC. The rearrangement uses TRBV11-3 and TRBJ2-7; D may be TRBD1 (6 bases). In germline, CDR1 is SGHNT, CDR2 YENEEA. There are 12 residues in the CDR3. V was pared by 3 bases and J by 6 bases, with 9 bases between.

V is TRBV7-2 and J is TRBJ2-3; D perhaps matches TRBD1 (5 bases). The CDR3 runs 16 residues. In germline, CDR1 is SGHTA, CDR2 FQGNSA. V was shortened by 1 base and J by 0 bases, with 11 bases between the two germline ends. The CDR3 sequence: CASSLEAGPSTDTQYF. The CDR3 bases are TGTGCCAGCAGCTTAGAGGCAGGGCCCAGCACAGATACGCAGTATTTT.

The chain carries TRBV7-3 and TRBJ2-2, with a possible D match to TRBD1 (6 bases). V was trimmed by 2 bases and J by 1 base, leaving 8 bases between them. This CDR3 has 15 residues. The germline V gene encodes CDR1 SGHTA and CDR2 FQGTGA. The CDR3 reads CASSLLTGNTGELFF. Here the CDR3 DNA reads TGTGCCAGCAGCTTACTGACAGGGAACACCGGGGAGCTGTTTTTT.

CDR3 DNA: TGTGCCAGCAGCCCAGCGGGAACTGAAGCTTTCTTT. Residues: CASSPAGTEAFF. The V and J genes are TRBV27 and TRBJ1-1; unclear D gene. Germline V lookup: CDR1 MNHEY, CDR2 SMNVEV (reference sequence). V shed 6 bases and J shed 5 bases, with 10 bases lying between them. There are 12 residues in the CDR3.

The rearrangement uses TRBV5-4 and TRBJ2-7; 7 bases match TRBD2. This CDR3 comprises 15 residues. V dropped 0 bases and J dropped 3; count of bases not matched to a gene: 6. CDR1 is SGHNT, CDR2 YYREEE, per germline (reference sequence). The CDR3 DNA is TGTGCCAGCAGCTTGGGGGGGGGACGACACTACGAGCAGTACTTC. Encoded protein: CASSLGGGRHYEQYF.

The chain combines TRBV5-5 with TRBJ1-1; possibly TRBD1 for D (5 bases). CDR3 size: 14 residues. CDR1 is SGHKS, CDR2 YYEKEE, per germline (reference sequence). V dropped 2 bases and J dropped 4 bases, with 12 bases sitting between them. The DNA for the CDR3 is TGTGCCAGCAGCTTTGCGGGGGATCGCACTGAAGCTTTCTTT. Translation: CASSFAGDRTEAFF.

This clone appeared once. The chain carries TRBV3-1 (or the pseudogene TRBV3-2) and TRBJ2-7; a weak D match, TRBD1 (6 bases). The CDR3 contains 15 residues. The V and J ends lost 1 base and 4 bases respectively, with 14 bases between them. The germline V gene encodes CDR1 LGHDT and CDR2 YNNKEL (reference sequence). CDR3 nucleotides: TGTGCCAGCAGCCAAGGGCGCGCAGGGGCGTACGAGCAGTACTTC. Protein: CASSQGRAGAYEQYF.

The chain couples TRBV21-1 to TRBJ1-5; the table's D call of TRBD1 was not tested on the DNA. TRBV21-1 counts as a pseudogene. This CDR3 comprises 14 residues. CDR3 DNA: TGTGCCAGCAGCAAAGGCAGTCGCAATCAGCCCCAGCATTTT. The encoded protein is CASSKGSRNQPQHF.

The rearrangement joins TRBV6-5 to TRBJ2-1, with a tentative D call TRBD2 (6 bases). The V end lost 8 bases, the J end lost 9 bases, and 17 bases lay between the germline ends. Germline values: CDR1 MNHEY, CDR2 SVGAGI. This CDR3 contains 13 residues. CDR3 amino acids: CASGGTGDSEQFF. Here the CDR3 DNA reads TGTGCCAGCGGAGGGACGGGTGATTCTGAGCAGTTCTTC.